This T cell receptor (beta chain) derives from a study of blood T cell repertoires in COVID-19. The table came from immunoSEQ multiplex PCR; TCRdb's copy has only in-frame clones and leaves some out. The sample lists around 200,000 clones, roughly nine tenths seen once, with around 21% in the top ten. The sequenced sample consisted of peripheral blood. This clonotype was sampled from a man in his 70s with active or convalescent COVID-19.

The CDR3 nucleotides are TGTGCCAGCAGCAGCGCGAGGGCTGCCATGAACACTGAAGCTTTCTTT. Translation: CASSSARAAMNTEAFF. The rearrangement uses TRBV7-8 and TRBJ1-1; D is undetermined. CDR3 length equals 16 residues. V shed 5 bases and J shed 0 bases, with 16 bases lying between them. Germline CDR1 SGHVS, CDR2 FQNEAQ.